This section outlines one T cell receptor (beta chain) sequence together with its context. Its specificity is not known. Other DNA sequences in the same sample also yield this CDR3. These data come from a study of OX40 agonist ivuxolimab in advanced cancers. Study at large: Patients were treated with intravenous ivuxolimab, dosed at 0.01 to 10 mg/kg and infused every 2 weeks. Notes on the study in general: On average, CD8+ T cells had more expanded clones than CD4+. At 0.1 to 3.0 mg/kg, clonal expansion of CD4+ and CD8+ blood T cells had occurred by week 6.

Sequencing used immunoSEQ multiplex PCR; TCRdb keeps in-frame clones, though not all of them. The table shows just under 75,000 clones, with 92% occurring only once. The germline gives CDR1 SGHDT, CDR2 YYEEEE. V lost 1 base and J 1 base, leaving 13 bases between the germline ends. The CDR3 has 16 residues. This material consisted of CD4+ or CD8+ T cells sorted from blood, taken in a trial of the OX40 agonist ivuxolimab. The chain employs TRBV5-6 and TRBJ2-3, with D possibly being TRBD2 (8 bases). This sequence was found in an adult with an advanced solid tumor such as melanoma, head and neck, liver or kidney cancer. In DNA form, the CDR3 reads TGTGCCAGCAGCTTGCGGGGGGGACAGCGCACAGATACGCAGTATTTT. Translating it yields CASSLRGGQRTDTQYF.